This T cell receptor beta chain was identified in a study of blood T cell repertoires in COVID-19 (dated by TCRdb to 2018 to 2020). For context, the study as a whole: Collaborator samples came from the United States, Italy and Spain and covered acute and convalescent phases of COVID-19. The material from the prospective study consisted of cDNA or gDNA derived from T cells, B-cell-depleted T cells, or PBMCs. The dataset comprised deeply sampled blood TCRbeta repertoires from subjects exposed to, actively infected with, or recovered from COVID-19. HLA class I and class II types, where available, came from metadata supplied by the sample provider rather than from assay-based typing. A freely available public database, intended as a resource for researchers studying the immune response to SARS-CoV-2, is where the repertoires were released. Samples came from the ongoing ImmuneRACE study (first 160 participants) plus 1,254 subjects from 6 global collaborators. Sample metadata almost always included a de-identified subject ID, COVID-19 status, age in years and sex.

The collaborating institutions used their own protocols to collect whole blood in K2EDTA tubes. For TCRbeta analysis, collaborator samples were shipped as frozen whole blood, as isolated PBMCs, or as DNA extracted from either sample type. The immunoSEQ Assay, a bias-controlled multiplex PCR, was used to amplify TCRbeta CDR3 regions from genomic DNA. In the original analysis: The number of nucleated cells in each sample was estimated by amplification of reference gene primers within the assay. To quantify the absolute abundance of each unique TCRbeta CDR3 rearrangement, sequence reads were collapsed and filtered. For each sample, productive Simpson clonality was calculated as the square root of Simpson's diversity index across productive rearrangements. TCRdb stores this immuneACCESS table with in-frame sequences only. Part of the clones is absent; in the studies checked, under half of the shortfall reflects unresolved V genes, and no reason is known for the rest. Clonal size and the V and J genes are those of that table, whereas D and trimming came from the DNA. In this sample the table shows 100,000 or so clones, 88% of which occur a single time. The ten largest clones add up to over 0.45% of the sample.

Paper-wide results and their limitations: The amount of clinical and demographic metadata varied by source and participant and was provided uncurated.

This clone was counted once. Its antigen is not yet known. No quality values exist for individual bases; no much larger clone is one base distant. Compared with germline, V lacks 7 bases and J lacks 0 bases; bases without a gene match: 6. The CDR3 runs 15 amino acids, cysteine and phenylalanine included. Just CDR3 DNA is preserved here, 45 bases in frame from base 1. CDR1 and CDR2 are drawn from the germline V gene (reference sequence): LNHDA, SQIVND. Sequencing was carried out using peripheral blood. The receptor's source is a man between 60 and 70 years old with acute or convalescent COVID-19. The chain is encoded by TRBV19 joined to TRBJ2-1, and TRBD2 aligns with 7 junction nucleotides. The CDR3 sequence is CASKELASSYNEQFF. The DNA sequence follows: TGTGCCAGTAAGGAACTAGCGAGCTCCTACAATGAGCAGTTCTTC.